This T cell receptor (beta chain) appears in the sequencing data of a study of T cell repertoires in cytomegalovirus infection. Across the study: Matching HLA type, along with CMV infection, was indicated by public TCR beta signatures.

Comments on this clonotype: The antigen is undetermined.

The V gene lost 5 bases and the J gene lost 4 bases, with 21 bases spanning the gap. Per germline, CDR1 SEHNR and CDR2 FQNEAQ (reference sequence). The CDR3 spans 16 residues. TCRdb independently ran MiXCR on the reads; one entry per CDR3 protein. The table records 150,000 or so distinct CDR3 sequences, less than 25% of them present only once. Study-wide findings and caveats: CMV-specific TCR beta clonotypes restricted by HLA-C dominated the ex vivo response.

The rearrangement joins TRBV7-9 to TRBJ2-7; D unclear. Sequencing used CD8+ T cells from cultured PBMCs, obtained from culture after CMV antigen stimulation. The TCR originated in a human donor in good health (CMV status not recorded). Some clones in this sample may be carry-over from other donors' samples. DNA for the CDR3: TGTGCCAGCAGCCCCCAAACGCCCGGTCACTGGTACGAGCAGTACTTC. Residues: CASSPQTPGHWYEQYF.